Listed below are T cell receptor beta chains from one sample, sequenced in a study of cytomegalovirus exposure and HLA in healthy donors. The method was immunoSEQ multiplex PCR; TCRdb's version includes in-frame clones alone and lacks a portion of them. Among 120,000 or so clones listed, 60% to 85% were seen once. Sequencing was done on a sample of PBMCs. Receptors originate from a female donor in good health and CMV-seronegative. Each CDR3 is given with its conserved first and last residue. D genes are given only for firm matches. Clone size is given for some rows only: seen once, a few or many times, or a class if the clone is expanded.

size	V	D	J	CDR3	DNA
once	TRBV30	NA	TRBJ1-1	CAWSRGRVNTEAFF	TGTGCCTGGAGTAGAGGGAGGGTAAACACTGAAGCTTTCTTT
medium-sized	TRBV6-6	NA	TRBJ2-2	CASSPDTGELFF	TGTGCCAGCAGCCCTGACACCGGGGAGCTGTTTTTT
NA	TRBV29-1	NA	TRBJ2-7	CSVEDRRLRGLSYEQYF	TGCAGCGTTGAAGATCGGCGGTTGAGGGGGTTGTCCTACGAGCAGTACTTC
NA	TRBV11-2	NA	TRBJ2-1	CASSLAGGSVFGEQFF	TGTGCCAGCAGCTTAGCGGGCGGGTCCGTATTTGGGGAGCAGTTCTTC
NA	TRBV5-6	TRBD1	TRBJ1-2	CASSLGQADGYTF	TGTGCCAGCAGCTTAGGACAGGCGGATGGCTACACCTTC
once	TRBV7-9	NA	TRBJ2-1	CASSLVPGSSYNEQFF	TGTGCCAGCAGCTTAGTCCCAGGCAGCTCCTACAATGAGCAGTTCTTC
NA	TRBV13	NA	TRBJ2-1	CASSSPGVGYNEQFF	TGTGCCAGCAGCTCTCCAGGGGTGGGTTACAATGAGCAGTTCTTC
NA	TRBV4-2	TRBD1	TRBJ1-5	CASSQEPGGRKNQPQHF	TGTGCCAGCAGCCAGGAACCAGGGGGACGGAAGAATCAGCCCCAGCATTTT
NA	TRBV6-1	TRBD2	TRBJ2-7	CASRPPGLVYEQYF	TGTGCCAGCAGACCTCCGGGACTAGTCTACGAGCAGTACTTC
NA	TRBV11-2	TRBD1	TRBJ1-1	CASSFDRVNTEAFF	TGTGCCAGCAGCTTCGACAGGGTGAACACTGAAGCTTTCTTT
few	TRBV6-1	NA	TRBJ1-3	CASVRGSGNTIYF	TGTGCCAGCGTCCGCGGCTCTGGAAACACCATATATTTT
NA	TRBV6-4	TRBD2	TRBJ2-3	CASSEGSGGGTDTQYF	TGTGCCAGCAGTGAAGGTAGCGGCGGGGGGACAGATACGCAGTATTTT
few	TRBV19	NA	TRBJ1-1	CASSIEGREVNTEAFF	TGTGCCAGTAGTATAGAGGGCAGGGAGGTGAACACTGAAGCTTTCTTT
NA	TRBV29-1	NA	TRBJ2-7	CSVEDLSSYEQYF	TGCAGCGTTGAAGATCTGAGCTCCTACGAGCAGTACTTC
NA	TRBV18	TRBD1	TRBJ1-4	CASSPGSGGNEKLFF	TGTGCCAGCTCACCGGGGTCAGGGGGCAATGAAAAACTGTTTTTT
NA	TRBV7-9	TRBD1	TRBJ1-1	CASSLGQGRTEAFF	TGTGCCAGCAGCTTAGGACAGGGAAGGACTGAAGCTTTCTTT
NA	TRBV7-9	TRBD1	TRBJ2-3	CASSRYGQDADTQYF	TGTGCCAGCAGCCGATACGGACAGGATGCAGATACGCAGTATTTT
NA	TRBV2	NA	TRBJ1-6	CASLDSSYNSPLHF	TGTGCCAGCCTCGACAGCTCCTATAATTCACCCCTCCACTTT
NA	TRBV19	NA	TRBJ2-3	CASRSRDIYTDTQYF	TGTGCCAGTAGATCCCGGGACATATACACAGATACGCAGTATTTT
NA	TRBV27	NA	TRBJ1-5	CASSQFSNQPQHF	TGTGCCAGCAGTCAATTTAGCAATCAGCCCCAGCATTTT
NA	TRBV7-2	TRBD2	TRBJ2-7	CASRKRTSGGYEQYF	TGTGCCAGCAGAAAGAGGACTAGCGGAGGCTACGAGCAGTACTTC
NA	TRBV6-5	NA	TRBJ1-4	CASSSGVGAGEKLFF	TGTGCCAGCAGTTCCGGGGTGGGCGCCGGTGAAAAACTGTTTTTT
NA	TRBV27	NA	TRBJ2-2	CASSLRQGLPTGELFF	TGTGCCAGCAGTTTACGACAGGGACTCCCCACCGGGGAGCTGTTTTTT
NA	TRBV7-3	NA	TRBJ2-7	CASSIASGLEQYF	TGTGCCAGCAGCATCGCGAGCGGACTCGAGCAGTACTTC
NA	TRBV5-4	NA	TRBJ2-5	CASSWKTTGQETQYF	TGTGCCAGCAGCTGGAAAACGACAGGACAAGAGACCCAGTACTTC
NA	TRBV5-1	TRBD1	TRBJ1-2	CASEAGDRGLVNYGYTF	TGCGCCAGCGAGGCCGGGGACAGGGGGCTAGTTAACTATGGCTACACCTTC
NA	TRBV28	NA	TRBJ1-4	CASSLPGPLRGEKLFF	TGTGCCAGCAGTCTACCTGGACCTCTCAGGGGTGAAAAACTGTTTTTT
NA	TRBV7-8	TRBD2	TRBJ2-1	CASSLVVPLAGNEQFF	TGTGCCAGCAGCTTAGTCGTTCCGCTAGCGGGCAATGAGCAGTTCTTC
NA	TRBV15	NA	TRBJ2-6	CATSRWGRGANVLTF	TGTGCCACCAGCCGGTGGGGCCGCGGGGCCAACGTCCTGACTTTC
NA	TRBV12-5	NA	TRBJ1-4	CASGVEVNEKLFF	TGTGCTAGTGGGGTAGAGGTTAATGAAAAACTGTTTTTT
NA	TRBV27	NA	TRBJ1-1	CASKLFRAEVAEAFF	TGTGCCAGCAAGTTGTTCAGGGCAGAAGTGGCTGAAGCTTTCTTT
NA	TRBV30	NA	TRBJ2-3	CAWSVKASTDTQYF	TGTGCCTGGAGTGTTAAAGCGAGCACAGATACGCAGTATTTT
NA	TRBV12-5	TRBD2	TRBJ2-1	CASGLVLGGAYNEQFF	TGTGCTAGTGGTTTGGTATTGGGAGGGGCCTACAATGAGCAGTTCTTC
NA	TRBV27	TRBD2	TRBJ2-7	CASAAGGEQYF	TGTGCCAGCGCGGCGGGGGGCGAGCAGTACTTC
NA	TRBV10-3	TRBD2	TRBJ2-5	CAISDSGGAGETQYF	TGTGCCATCAGTGATAGCGGGGGGGCCGGGGAGACCCAGTACTTC
once	TRBV18	NA	TRBJ2-1	CASSQRLVGDNEQFF	TGTGCCAGCTCACAAAGACTAGTCGGGGACAATGAGCAGTTCTTC
NA	TRBV7-9	NA	TRBJ1-3	CAAAHGSSGNTIYF	TGTGCCGCCGCACATGGGAGCTCTGGAAACACCATATATTTT
NA	TRBV7-3	NA	TRBJ2-1	CASSLFGGELDNEQFF	TGTGCCAGCAGCTTATTTGGCGGGGAACTCGACAATGAGCAGTTCTTC
NA	TRBV6-6	TRBD1	TRBJ2-1	CASSAQGAGEQFF	TGTGCCAGCTCAGCACAGGGGGCCGGTGAGCAGTTCTTC
NA	TRBV5-8	NA	TRBJ2-7	CASTMTGYEQYF	TGTGCCAGCACCATGACAGGTTACGAGCAGTACTTC
few	TRBV7-9	NA	TRBJ1-5	CASSRGDSQPQHF	TGTGCCAGCAGCCGAGGAGACAGTCAGCCCCAGCATTTT
once	TRBV7-6	TRBD2	TRBJ2-2	CASSGWPSGSSGELFF	TGTGCCAGCAGCGGATGGCCTAGCGGGAGCTCCGGGGAGCTGTTTTTT
NA	TRBV5-4	NA	TRBJ2-1	CASSSFAGRSYNEQFF	TGTGCCAGCAGTTCTTTTGCGGGGAGGTCCTACAATGAGCAGTTCTTC
NA	TRBV28	TRBD1	TRBJ1-5	CASSLIGQGHSNQPQHF	TGTGCCAGCAGCTTGATCGGACAGGGCCATAGCAATCAGCCCCAGCATTTT
NA	TRBV4-2	NA	TRBJ1-1	CASSQDWTTFF	TGTGCCAGCAGCCAAGACTGGACAACTTTCTTT
NA	TRBV6-1	NA	TRBJ1-3	CASSERVYSGNTIYF	TGTGCCAGCAGTGAACGGGTCTACTCTGGAAACACCATATATTTT
NA	TRBV9	NA	TRBJ2-3	CATGEDTQYF	TGTGCCACCGGGGAGGATACGCAGTATTTT
once	TRBV28	NA	TRBJ1-4	CASFTGHNEKLFF	TGTGCCAGTTTTACAGGACATAATGAAAAACTGTTTTTT
NA	TRBV28	NA	TRBJ2-7	CASFRGYEQYF	TGTGCCAGCTTCAGGGGATACGAGCAGTACTTC
NA	TRBV6-6	NA	TRBJ2-3	CASSLPGVGTDTQYF	TGTGCCAGCAGTTTACCCGGGGTTGGCACAGATACGCAGTATTTT
NA	TRBV2	TRBD1	TRBJ1-2	CASSESRDRGSGYTF	TGTGCCAGCAGTGAAAGTAGGGACAGGGGATCTGGCTACACCTTC
NA	TRBV7-2	NA	TRBJ2-1	CASRVRDYNEQFF	TGTGCCAGCAGAGTCAGGGACTACAATGAGCAGTTCTTC
NA	TRBV5-1	NA	TRBJ1-3	CASRNGSSSGNTIYF	TGCGCCAGCAGGAACGGGTCGAGCTCTGGAAACACCATATATTTT
once	TRBV20-1	NA	TRBJ2-7	CSAEGTYEQYF	TGCAGTGCCGAGGGGACTTACGAGCAGTACTTC